This T cell receptor beta chain was sequenced in a study of cytotoxic CD8 clonotypes in ibrutinib-treated CLL. In the study overall: Mean productive templates were around 260,000; mean productive rearrangements were around 90,000.

Here immunoSEQ multiplex PCR was the method, and the copy in TCRdb shows in-frame clones only, minus some. The top ten clones hold around 5.4% of a sample with more than 11,000 clones, around 68% of them seen once. This CDR3 spans 14 amino acids. CDR1 is SGDLS, CDR2 YYNGEE, per germline. The V segment lost 0 bases and the J segment 5 bases; nucleotides outside the gene matches: 4. The sequencing here drew on PBMCs, taken before ibrutinib treatment. This sequence was found in a human donor with chronic lymphocytic leukemia. The chain links TRBV9 to TRBJ2-5; 7 nucleotides line up with TRBD2. CDR3 coding DNA: TGTGCCAGCAGCGTAGTTGGGGAGGGGGAGACCCAGTACTTC. It is translated as CASSVVGEGETQYF.